These 14 T cell receptor beta chains were all obtained from the same sample, sequenced in a study of blood T cell repertoires in COVID-19. TCRdb keeps only in-frame clones here, not all; method: immunoSEQ multiplex PCR. The sample carries 200,000 to 300,000 clones, 84% recorded once. The sample was peripheral blood. These TCRs come from a middle-aged woman who had recovered from COVID-19.

The table lists this clone with a few counts. The rearrangement links TRBV6-5 to TRBJ2-3; perhaps TRBD2 as D (5 bases). Germline values: CDR1 MNHEY, CDR2 SVGAGI. V was trimmed by 0 bases and J by 0 bases, leaving 10 bases between them. This CDR3 spans 16 amino acids. CDR3 in DNA: TGTGCCAGCAGTTACTCGCCGGCGGGCAGCACAGATACGCAGTATTTT. It specifies CASSYSPAGSTDTQYF.

The V gene is TRBV29-1, the J gene TRBJ2-3, with 14 bases aligning to TRBD2. This CDR3 is built from 23 residues. Per the germline V gene, CDR1 is SQVTM and CDR2 is ANQGSEA. Losses at the gene ends were 2 bases for V and 0 bases for J; bases not matched to a gene: 22. CDR3 protein: CSVETPLVRGLAGANPSTDTQYF. CDR3 bases: TGCAGCGTTGAAACCCCCCTCGTGAGGGGACTAGCGGGGGCCAACCCTAGCACAGATACGCAGTATTTT.

This sequence joins TRBV5-1 and TRBJ1-6; no firm D call. The V gene's germline CDR1 is SGHRS and CDR2 YFSETQ. V lost 4 bases and J lost 7, with 21 bases in between. This CDR3 region has 17 residues. In nucleotides, the CDR3 is TGCGCCAGCAGCGGCCAACCCGACTCTGCCCTCAATTCACCCCTCCACTTT. Protein product: CASSGQPDSALNSPLHF.

Many counts were recorded for this clone. The chain recombines TRBV5-4 with TRBJ2-3; no reliable D call. V gave up 0 bases and J gave up 6 bases, with 17 bases separating them. The CDR3 extends over 16 amino acids. Germline V CDR1 and CDR2: SGHNT, YYREEE (reference sequence). The CDR3 sequence is CASSLALRRSEDTQYF. The DNA for the CDR3 is TGTGCCAGCAGCTTGGCCCTGAGACGGAGCGAGGATACGCAGTATTTT.

The chain joins TRBV28 to TRBJ2-1, with 9 bases that match TRBD1. This CDR3 spans 15 amino acids. Unmatched junction bases numbered 7, after V lost 6 bases and J lost 4 bases. CDR1 MDHEN and CDR2 SYDVKM come from the germline V gene. This CDR3 reads CASSIGTGNYNEQFF. Written as DNA, the CDR3 is TGTGCCAGCAGCATTGGGACAGGGAATTACAATGAGCAGTTCTTC.

The chain has TRBV14 and TRBJ2-5; D is uncertain. The CDR3 is 15 amino acids. Germline assignment: CDR1 SGHDN and CDR2 FVKESK. V lost 2 bases and J lost 5, with 15 bases in between. The CDR3 DNA reads TGTGCCAGCAGCCAAATCCGTGGGCGCCGGGAGACCCAGTACTTC. As protein: CASSQIRGRRETQYF.

The genes are TRBV7-9 and TRBJ2-1; a weak D match, TRBD1 (5 bases). Germline V gives CDR1 SEHNR, CDR2 FQNEAQ (reference sequence). This CDR3 is built from 17 residues. V lost 4 bases and J 1 base, leaving 17 bases between the germline ends. The CDR3 DNA reads TGTGCCAGCAGCTCAAGCCCCAGACAGCGATCCTACAATGAGCAGTTCTTC. Translated: CASSSSPRQRSYNEQFF.

V usage is TRBV7-9 and J usage is TRBJ1-2, with 7 nucleotides matching TRBD1. The ends lost 4 bases at V and 5 bases at J; junction bases unmatched: 4. The CDR3 sequence is 13 residues long. Germline V CDR1 and CDR2: SEHNR, FQNEAQ (reference sequence). CDR3 loop: CASSSNRGYGYTF. The CDR3 DNA reads as TGTGCCAGCAGCTCGAACAGGGGATATGGCTACACCTTC.

The CDR3 spells CASTLDLNTEAFF. The DNA for the CDR3 is TGCGCCAGTACCCTCGACTTGAACACTGAAGCTTTCTTT. This chain connects TRBV5-1 to TRBJ1-1, with D unclear. Germline V gene lookup returns CDR1 SGHRS and CDR2 YFSETQ. V gave up 8 bases and J gave up 0 bases, with 11 bases separating them. The CDR3 is made up of 13 amino acids.

The rearrangement links TRBV5-1 to TRBJ1-1; D uncertain. The germline CDR1 and CDR2 sequences are SGHRS and YFSETQ. The CDR3 totals 14 residues. V was trimmed by 0 bases and J by 7 bases, leaving 13 bases between them. As DNA, the CDR3 is TGCGCCAGCAGCTTGGGACAACTTGAAAGTGAAGCTTTCTTT. It yields the protein CASSLGQLESEAFF.

The chain has TRBV29-1 and TRBJ2-7; TRBD2 might be the D (5 bases). Germline V gene lookup returns CDR1 SQVTM and CDR2 ANQGSEA. Trimming shortened V by 6 bases and J by 4 bases, and 16 bases separated the two germline ends. The CDR3 totals 13 residues. In DNA form, the CDR3 reads TGCAGCGTCGTCGGGCCGGAGGATTACGAGCAGTACTTC. Translated, it gives CSVVGPEDYEQYF.

This sequence joins TRBV24-1 and TRBJ2-2; tentatively, D is TRBD1 (6 bases). Per germline, CDR1 KGHDR and CDR2 SFDVKD. This CDR3 region has 14 residues. V lost 5 bases and J 7 bases, leaving 13 bases between the germline ends. CDR3 nucleotides: TGTGCCACCAGTGCAAAAGTACAGGGCGGGGAGCTGTTTTTT. Protein: CATSAKVQGGELFF.

The chain recombines TRBV2 with TRBJ1-2; D might be TRBD1 (6 bases). The V and J ends lost 6 bases and 4 bases respectively, with 15 bases between them. Germline values: CDR1 SNHLY, CDR2 FYNNEI. This CDR3 has 14 residues. CDR3 residues: CASRWTEKSYGYTF. CDR3 in DNA: TGTGCCAGCAGATGGACAGAGAAGTCCTATGGCTACACCTTC.

The genes are TRBV2 and TRBJ2-3; 7 positions agree with TRBD2. V lost 7 bases to trimming and J lost 2 bases; unmatched junction nucleotides: 3. This CDR3 has 13 amino acids. Germline CDR1 and CDR2: SNHLY and FYNNEI. The CDR3 loop is CASKAGSTDTQYF. CDR3 DNA sequence: TGTGCCAGCAAAGCGGGGTCCACAGATACGCAGTATTTT.